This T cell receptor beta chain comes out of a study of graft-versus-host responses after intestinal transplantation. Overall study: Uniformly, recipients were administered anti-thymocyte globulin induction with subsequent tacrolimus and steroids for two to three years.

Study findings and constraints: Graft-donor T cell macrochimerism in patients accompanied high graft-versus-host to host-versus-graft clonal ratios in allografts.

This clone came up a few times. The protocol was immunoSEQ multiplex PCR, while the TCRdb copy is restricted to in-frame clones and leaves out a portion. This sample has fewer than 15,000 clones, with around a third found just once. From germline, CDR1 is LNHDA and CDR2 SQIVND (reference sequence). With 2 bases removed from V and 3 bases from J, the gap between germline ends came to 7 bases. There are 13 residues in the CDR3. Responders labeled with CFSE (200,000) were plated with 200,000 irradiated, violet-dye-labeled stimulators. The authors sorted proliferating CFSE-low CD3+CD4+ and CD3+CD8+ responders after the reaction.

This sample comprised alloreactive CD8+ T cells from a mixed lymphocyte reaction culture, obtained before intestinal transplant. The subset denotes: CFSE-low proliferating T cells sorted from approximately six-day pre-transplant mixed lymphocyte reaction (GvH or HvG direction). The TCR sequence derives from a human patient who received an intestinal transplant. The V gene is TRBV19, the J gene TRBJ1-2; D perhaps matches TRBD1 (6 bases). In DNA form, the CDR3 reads TGTGCCAGTAGTATAACAGGGTACTATGGCTACACCTTC. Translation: CASSITGYYGYTF. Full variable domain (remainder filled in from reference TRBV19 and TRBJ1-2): DGGITQSPKYLFRKEGQNVTLSCEQNLNHDAMYWYRQDPGQGLRLIYYSQIVNDFQKGDIAEGYSVSREKKESFPLTVTSAQKNPTAFYLCASSITGYYGYTFGSGTRLTVV.